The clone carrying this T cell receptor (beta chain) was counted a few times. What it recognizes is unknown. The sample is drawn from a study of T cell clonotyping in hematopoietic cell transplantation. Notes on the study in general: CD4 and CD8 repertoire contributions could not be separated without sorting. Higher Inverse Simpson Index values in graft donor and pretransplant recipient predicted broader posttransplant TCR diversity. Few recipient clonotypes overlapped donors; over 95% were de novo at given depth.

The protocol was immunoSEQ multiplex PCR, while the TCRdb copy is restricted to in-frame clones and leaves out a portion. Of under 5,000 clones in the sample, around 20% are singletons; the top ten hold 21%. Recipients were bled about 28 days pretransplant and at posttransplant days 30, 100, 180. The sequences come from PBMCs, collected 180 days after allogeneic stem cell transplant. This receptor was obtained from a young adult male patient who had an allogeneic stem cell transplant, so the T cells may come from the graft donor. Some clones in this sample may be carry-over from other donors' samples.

The CDR3 bases are TGTGCCAGCAGCTTAAGGGAGGCCAGGGATTCACCCCTCCACTTT. Translated: CASSLREARDSPLHF. The chain couples TRBV7-2 to TRBJ1-6, with D possibly matching TRBD1 (5 bases). CDR1 is SGHTA and CDR2 is FQGNSA in the germline V gene. V gave up 2 bases and J gave up 8 bases, with 13 bases separating them. The CDR3 is made up of 15 amino acids. Combining the CDR3 with reference TRBV7-2 and TRBJ1-6 gives the whole variable domain GAGVSQSPSNKVTEKGKDVELRCDPISGHTALYWYRQSLGQGLEFLIYFQGNSAPDKSGLPSDRFSAERTGGSVSTLTIQRTQQEDSAVYLCASSLREARDSPLHFGNGTRLTVT.